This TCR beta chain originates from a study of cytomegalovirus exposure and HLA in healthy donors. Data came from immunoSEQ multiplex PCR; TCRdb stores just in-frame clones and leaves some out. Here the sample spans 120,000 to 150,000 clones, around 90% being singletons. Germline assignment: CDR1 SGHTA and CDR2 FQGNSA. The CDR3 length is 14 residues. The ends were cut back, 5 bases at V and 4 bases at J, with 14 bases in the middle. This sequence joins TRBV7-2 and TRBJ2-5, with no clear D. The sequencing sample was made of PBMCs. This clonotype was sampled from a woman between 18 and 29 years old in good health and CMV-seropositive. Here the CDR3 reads CASSPVASTETQYF. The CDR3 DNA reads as TGTGCCAGCAGCCCCGTGGCTAGTACAGAGACCCAGTACTTC.